The 32 T cell receptor beta chains below come from one sample, sequenced in a study of a mutant IDH1 vaccine in newly diagnosed glioma. TCRdb's table, derived via immunoSEQ multiplex PCR, lists solely in-frame clones and lacks some. The data show about 25,000 clones, over 75% seen once. Their recognized antigens are unknown. Time point specified: week 11, during vaccination. In the vaccine, a single dose held 300 ug of the mutant IDH1 20-mer peptide, along with topical imiquimod. Material: PBMCs, obtained from a glioma patient whose treatment included an IDH1 peptide vaccine. Receptors originate from a woman under 30 with glioma.

As to this clone: Other DNA sequences within the sample encode an identical CDR3. V and J are TRBV6-5 and TRBJ2-7; a possible D gene is TRBD1 (6 bases). The CDR3 loop spans 15 amino acids. V shed 0 bases and J shed 1 base, with 10 bases lying between them. Per germline, CDR1 MNHEY and CDR2 SVGAGI. The CDR3 is CASSYSNRGSYEQYF. In DNA, the CDR3 is TGTGCCAGCAGTTACTCGAATAGGGGGTCCTACGAGCAGTACTTC.

The V call is TRBV18, the J call TRBJ1-1; no definite D call. Looked up from germline, CDR1 is KGHSH and CDR2 is LQKENI. V lost 3 bases and J 2 bases, leaving 19 bases between the germline ends. The CDR3 has 17 amino acids. CDR3 sequence (DNA): TGTGCCAGCTCACCCCAAAGCAAGCTGACGGCCAACACTGAAGCTTTCTTT. Amino acids: CASSPQSKLTANTEAFF. Using reference TRBV18 and TRBJ1-1 for the parts outside the CDR3, the full variable domain is NAGVMQNPRHLVRRRGQEARLRCSPMKGHSHVYWYRQLPEEGLKFMVYLQKENIIDESGMPKERFSAEFPKEGPSILRIQQVVRGDSAAYFCASSPQSKLTANTEAFFGQGTRLTVV.

DNA for the CDR3: TGTGCCAGCAGTTGGCTAGCGGGGGAAAGAGATACGCAGTATTTT. The encoded protein is CASSWLAGERDTQYF. The J gene is TRBJ2-3, the V gene TRBV27; 10 nucleotides line up with TRBD2. The CDR3 has 15 residues. Germline V gene lookup returns CDR1 MNHEY and CDR2 SMNVEV (reference sequence). J lost 5 bases, V lost 4 bases, and 6 bases had no gene match.

The J gene is TRBJ1-1, the V gene TRBV11-2; TRBD1 is a possible D gene (5 bases). The CDR3 sequence is 12 residues long. CDR1 SGHAT and CDR2 FQNNGV come from the germline V gene. Trimming pared 3 bases from V and 4 bases from J, leaving 6 bases between. The CDR3 bases are TGTGCCAGCAGCTTTGGGGGCACTGAAGCTTTCTTT. It specifies CASSFGGTEAFF.

The gene calls are TRBV2 and TRBJ1-5, with unresolved D. V dropped 6 bases and J dropped 5 bases, with 20 bases sitting between them. There are 16 residues in the CDR3. In germline, CDR1 is SNHLY, CDR2 FYNNEI. CDR3 nucleotide sequence: TGTGCCAGCAGCCCCAATTCGGTTCAGCGACATCAGCCCCAGCATTTT. Translating gives CASSPNSVQRHQPQHF.

In its sample, this clone was seen a few times. V is TRBV4-1 and J is TRBJ1-2; D is unclear. The germline V gene has CDR1 MGHRA and CDR2 YSYEKL. The CDR3 loop spans 14 amino acids. Trimming took 8 bases from V and 2 from J, leaving 15 bases between them. The CDR3 nucleotides read TGCGCCAGCCGTCCTCCAGGAGAGAACTATGGCTACACCTTC. Protein product: CASRPPGENYGYTF.

In DNA form, the CDR3 reads TGTGCCAGCAGCTCCGGGACAGACAGCCTTAGCAATCAGCCCCAGCATTTT. Protein: CASSSGTDSLSNQPQHF. V usage is TRBV5-8 and J usage is TRBJ1-5; 7 nucleotides agree with TRBD1. V was clipped by 3 bases and J by 0 bases; unmatched bases: 9. The CDR3 length is 17 residues. In germline, CDR1 is SGHTS, CDR2 YDEGEE.

This clone was observed a handful of times. The chain carries TRBV19 and TRBJ1-5; the D is unclear. The CDR3 is made up of 13 amino acids. Deletions cut 5 bases from V and 6 bases from J, with 11 bases between. Germline-derived CDR1 and CDR2 are LNHDA and SQIVND (reference sequence). CDR3 nucleotides: TGTGCCAGTAGTCTGGGAAGTGGTCAGCCCCAGCATTTT. It translates to CASSLGSGQPQHF.

The chain joins TRBV6-1 to TRBJ1-2, with a weak D call TRBD1 (5 bases). CDR3 size: 13 residues. The V gene's germline CDR1 is MNHNS and CDR2 SASEGT. V shed 3 bases and J shed 7 bases, with 12 bases lying between them. The CDR3 sequence: CASSEGPRGGYTF. CDR3 nucleotide sequence: TGTGCCAGCAGTGAGGGGCCTCGGGGTGGCTACACCTTC.

V gene TRBV11-2 combines with J gene TRBJ1-6, with 8 bases that match TRBD1. V shed 5 bases and J 6 bases; nucleotides not matched to a gene: 12. The CDR3 covers 17 residues. CDR1 is SGHAT, CDR2 FQNNGV, per germline. CDR3 bases: TGTGCCAGCAGCCCTAGGGACAGGAGTATATTTAATTCACCCCTCCACTTT. Protein: CASSPRDRSIFNSPLHF.

This clone was seen more than once but under ten times. The rearrangement joins TRBV7-2 to TRBJ2-7; 8 positions agree with TRBD1. With V trimmed by 5 bases and J by 4 bases, 10 bases remained unmatched. Germline CDR1 and CDR2: SGHTA and FQGNSA. The CDR3 runs 15 residues. CDR3 in amino acids: CASSPGQGRSYEQYF. The DNA for the CDR3 is TGTGCCAGCAGCCCAGGACAGGGCCGATCGTACGAGCAGTACTTC.

The chain employs TRBV4-2 and TRBJ1-3; D perhaps matches TRBD1 (6 bases). The CDR3 totals 13 residues. Trimming removed 10 bases at V and 2 bases at J, with 12 bases between. CDR1 and CDR2 (germline): LGHNA, YNFKEQ. CDR3 amino acids: CATGADAGNTIYF. The CDR3 bases are TGTGCCACAGGGGCGGATGCTGGAAACACCATATATTTT.

V is TRBV29-1 and J is TRBJ1-3, with a weak D call TRBD1 (6 bases). CDR3 length: 12 amino acids. Between the trimmed V and J ends, which lost 7 bases and 2 bases, there was a span of 9 bases. CDR1 and CDR2 from the germline V gene are SQVTM and ANQGSEA. CDR3 region: CSARTAGNTIYF. In nucleotides, the CDR3 is TGCAGCGCCCGGACAGCTGGAAACACCATATATTTT.

The chain combines TRBV5-4 with TRBJ2-5; 11 bases fit TRBD2. The CDR3 loop spans 16 amino acids. J was trimmed by 1 base and V by 4 bases; bases with no gene match: 6. Germline V gene data show CDR1 as SGHNT and CDR2 as YYREEE (reference sequence). The CDR3, as DNA: TGTGCCAGCAGCACCGGGACTAGCGGCGGCCAAGAGACCCAGTACTTC. Amino acid sequence: CASSTGTSGGQETQYF. The full variable domain, with the rest looked up from reference TRBV5-4 and TRBJ2-5, is ETGVTQSPTHLIKTRGQQVTLRCSSQSGHNTVSWYQQALGQGPQFIFQYYREEENGRGNFPPRFSGLQFPNYSSELNVNALELDDSALYLCASSTGTSGGQETQYFGPGTRLLVL.

This chain joins TRBV19 and TRBJ2-6, with 11 bases identical to TRBD1. V lost 7 bases and J lost 1; bases outside the gene matches: 9. CDR3 size: 18 residues. Germline V lookup: CDR1 LNHDA, CDR2 SQIVND (reference sequence). This CDR3 reads CASKPKGQGGSGANVLTF. For the CDR3, the DNA is TGTGCCAGTAAGCCAAAGGGACAGGGGGGATCTGGGGCCAACGTCCTGACTTTC.

Only a few counts were recorded for this clone. This chain connects TRBV19 to TRBJ1-2; no clear D. This CDR3 is built from 12 residues. The ends were cut back, 3 bases at V and 4 bases at J, with 6 bases in the middle. Germline assignment: CDR1 LNHDA and CDR2 SQIVND (reference sequence). CDR3 nucleotides: TGTGCCAGTAGTATGGGAACCTATGGCTACACCTTC. Translated, it gives CASSMGTYGYTF.

The chain carries TRBV6-1 and TRBJ1-1; the match to TRBD1 covers 7 bases. This CDR3 spans 15 amino acids. Germline V gene lookup returns CDR1 MNHNS and CDR2 SASEGT. Germline trimming cut 0 bases from V and 13 bases from J; bases unmatched to any gene: 14. For the CDR3, the DNA is TGTGCCAGCAGTGAAGCGCGGAGGGGGCCTTACGTGGATTTCTTT. Translated: CASSEARRGPYVDFF.

CDR3 sequence reads: CASSHRDRGNYGYTF. The DNA of the CDR3 is TGTGCCAGCAGCCATCGCGACAGGGGTAACTATGGCTACACCTTC. The V call is TRBV11-3, the J call TRBJ1-2, with TRBD1 identical over 8 bases. V was clipped by 5 bases and J by 1 base; unmatched bases: 6. From germline, CDR1 is SGHNT and CDR2 YENEEA. The CDR3 runs 15 residues.

This chain connects TRBV6-5 to TRBJ1-3; no clear D gene. Germline CDR1 and CDR2: MNHEY and SVGAGI. Trimming removed 4 bases from V and 0 bases from J, with 10 bases in between. CDR3 length: 15 amino acids. The CDR3 here is CASSLRVASGNTIYF. For the CDR3, the DNA is TGTGCCAGCAGTTTACGTGTAGCCTCTGGAAACACCATATATTTT.

The chain has TRBV4-3 and TRBJ1-1; D possibly corresponds to TRBD1 (5 bases). The V end lost 0 bases, the J end lost 1 base, and 18 bases lay between the germline ends. This CDR3 region has 18 residues. Germline CDR1 is LGHNA and CDR2 is YSLEER. In DNA, the CDR3 is TGCGCCAGCAGCCAAGATTGGGGGATGGGCTTCGGGAACACTGAAGCTTTCTTT. This gives the protein CASSQDWGMGFGNTEAFF.

The chain uses TRBV29-1 and TRBJ2-5; D uncertain. V lost 4 bases to trimming and J lost 2 bases, with 8 bases between them. CDR3 length equals 12 residues. The germline gives CDR1 SQVTM, CDR2 ANQGSEA. CDR3 in amino acids: CSVGGFQETQYF. The CDR3 DNA reads as TGCAGCGTTGGAGGCTTTCAAGAGACCCAGTACTTC.

The chain employs TRBV19 and TRBJ2-1; 12 bases are shared with TRBD2. CDR3 length: 17 amino acids. Trimming at V came to 1 base and at J to 6 bases, leaving 7 bases not matched to a gene. Germline V gene lookup returns CDR1 LNHDA and CDR2 SQIVND (reference sequence). CDR3 amino acids: CASSIVPSGRGTNEQFF. Here the CDR3 DNA reads TGTGCCAGTAGTATAGTCCCTAGCGGGAGGGGTACCAATGAGCAGTTCTTC.

The V and J genes are TRBV10-2 and TRBJ1-1, with D unclear. The CDR3 is 15 residues long. Germline V lookup: CDR1 WSHSY, CDR2 SAAADI. V lost 6 bases, J lost 7 bases, and 21 bases lay in between. This CDR3 is CASREGGGSGIEAFF. In DNA form, the CDR3 reads TGCGCCAGCAGGGAAGGAGGAGGGTCAGGCATTGAAGCTTTCTTT.

The V gene is TRBV4-1, the J gene TRBJ1-2, with TRBD1 as a possible D gene (5 bases). Germline values: CDR1 MGHRA, CDR2 YSYEKL. The length of the CDR3 is 15 residues. V dropped 3 bases and J dropped 1 base, with 12 bases sitting between them. The CDR3 reads CASSHRDFSNYGYTF. CDR3 nucleotides: TGCGCCAGCAGCCACCGGGACTTCAGTAACTATGGCTACACCTTC.

Here the CDR3 reads CASSYGKENTEAFF. The CDR3 coding sequence is TGTGCCAGCAGTTATGGGAAGGAGAACACTGAAGCTTTCTTT. The J gene is TRBJ1-1, the V gene TRBV6-5, with D uncertain. This CDR3 region has 14 residues. The V gene lost 3 bases and the J gene lost 1 base, with 9 bases spanning the gap. Germline V gene data show CDR1 as MNHEY and CDR2 as SVGAGI.

V gene TRBV19 combines with J gene TRBJ1-1; 7 bases are shared with TRBD1. CDR3 length: 12 residues. The ends lost 6 bases at V and 12 bases at J; junction bases unmatched: 10. CDR1 and CDR2 (germline): LNHDA, SQIVND (reference sequence). The CDR3 loop reads CASRGTDGGSFF. The CDR3 coding sequence is TGTGCCAGTAGGGGGACAGACGGAGGGTCTTTCTTT. Full variable domain (outside the CDR3, taken from reference TRBV19 and TRBJ1-1): DGGITQSPKYLFRKEGQNVTLSCEQNLNHDAMYWYRQDPGQGLRLIYYSQIVNDFQKGDIAEGYSVSREKKESFPLTVTSAQKNPTAFYLCASRGTDGGSFFGQGTRLTVV.

The rearrangement joins TRBV9 to TRBJ2-2; the match to TRBD2 covers 12 bases. The CDR3 has 17 residues. With V trimmed by 0 bases and J by 5 bases, 5 bases remained unmatched. The germline CDR1 and CDR2 sequences are SGDLS and YYNGEE. The CDR3 spells CASSVVASGRGTGELFF. The CDR3 DNA is TGTGCCAGCAGCGTAGTGGCTAGCGGGAGGGGTACCGGGGAGCTGTTTTTT.

The chain combines TRBV5-6 with TRBJ1-2; D is unclear. CDR3 length equals 13 residues. Germline loops: CDR1 SGHDT, CDR2 YYEEEE. Trimming left V 2 bases short and J 8 bases short, with 13 bases between. The CDR3 here is CASSFDPTRGYTF. The CDR3 DNA reads TGTGCCAGCAGCTTTGACCCGACGAGAGGCTACACCTTC.

The genes are TRBV27 and TRBJ1-1; D call uncertain. The germline V and J ends were trimmed by 5 bases and 0 bases, with 10 bases remaining between them. Germline CDR1 is MNHEY and CDR2 is SMNVEV (reference sequence). This CDR3 spans 14 amino acids. In DNA form, the CDR3 reads TGTGCCAGCAGTCAGCCCCCTATGAACACTGAAGCTTTCTTT. It is translated as CASSQPPMNTEAFF.

The J gene is TRBJ1-3, the V gene TRBV6-5; TRBD1 might be the D (5 bases). Looked up from germline, CDR1 is MNHEY and CDR2 is SVGAGI. The CDR3 extends over 16 amino acids. Trimming stripped 0 bases from V and 3 bases from J, with 12 bases between. In DNA, the CDR3 is TGTGCCAGCAGTTACTCGTCAGGGACCGGTGGAAACACCATATATTTT. Translated: CASSYSSGTGGNTIYF.

This clone was observed a single time. This rearrangement joins TRBV19 to TRBJ1-2, with 7 bases matching TRBD1. The CDR3 contains 13 residues. The V segment lost 10 bases and the J segment 4 bases; nucleotides outside the gene matches: 9. Germline CDR1 is LNHDA and CDR2 is SQIVND (reference sequence). The CDR3 loop is CATRQGGSYGYTF. The DNA for the CDR3 is TGTGCCACTAGACAGGGAGGAAGCTATGGCTACACCTTC.

This chain connects TRBV25-1 to TRBJ2-2; the D gene is possibly TRBD1 (5 bases). The CDR3 covers 14 residues. Per germline, CDR1 MGHDK and CDR2 SYGVNS. The V end lost 0 bases, the J end lost 6 bases, and 8 bases lay between the germline ends. The CDR3 coding sequence is TGTGCCAGCAGTGAATATAGGGGCGCCGGGGAGCTGTTTTTT. Its translation: CASSEYRGAGELFF. Full variable domain (outside the CDR3, taken from reference TRBV25-1 and TRBJ2-2): EADIYQTPRYLVIGTGKKITLECSQTMGHDKMYWYQQDPGMELHLIHYSYGVNSTEKGDLSSESTVSRIRTEHFPLTLESARPSHTSQYLCASSEYRGAGELFFGEGSRLTVL.